This T cell receptor (beta chain) was identified during a study of T-cell memory formation after mild COVID-19. From the 5' RACE reads, TCRdb called clonotypes with MiXCR, one entry per CDR3 protein. The sample holds over 300,000 distinct CDR3 sequences, approximately 22% seen once. This clonotype occurred a few times. The CDR3 length is 13 residues. The V and J ends lost 6 bases and 5 bases, in that order; junction bases with no gene match: 6. CDR1 is SQVTM, CDR2 ANQGSEA, per germline. Sequenced: PBMCs or a T cell subset sorted from them (not recorded which). This clonotype was sampled from a man younger than 35 who had mild COVID-19 (a few samples of this study predate the infection). Cell type and time point are not known. The rearrangement uses TRBV29-1 and TRBJ1-4, with 7 bases that match TRBD1. CDR3 coding DNA: TGCAGCGTCGAGGGACAGCTGAATGAAAAACTGTTTTTT. This translates into CSVEGQLNEKLFF.